This entry lists 9 T cell receptor beta chains sequenced from one sample in a study of cytomegalovirus exposure and HLA in healthy donors. The PCR employed 60 Vbeta primers together with 13 Jbeta primers. Assay: immunoSEQ multiplex PCR; the TCRdb copy retains only in-frame clones and omits some. The sample carries fewer than 95,000 clones, around 76% recorded once. The material sequenced was PBMCs. These receptors were collected from a man aged 25 to 40 in good health and CMV-seronegative.

This chain connects TRBV14 to TRBJ1-2; D unresolved. The germline gives CDR1 SGHDN, CDR2 FVKESK. The CDR3 has 13 residues. V dropped 0 bases and J dropped 5 bases, with 7 bases sitting between them. The CDR3 region is CASSQDWRYGYTF. The CDR3, as DNA: TGTGCCAGCAGCCAAGATTGGAGGTATGGCTACACCTTC.

Comments on this clone: Its ends do not fully match the called genes, so a read error is possible. This chain connects TRBV7-9 to TRBJ2-7; tentative D call: TRBD2 (5 bases). CDR3 length: 12 residues. CDR1 SEHNR and CDR2 FQNEAQ come from the germline V gene (reference sequence). The CDR3 region is CSSSPDLPEQYF. The CDR3 bases are TGTTCCAGCAGCCCGGACTTGCCCGAGCAGTACTTC.

The rearrangement uses TRBV9 and TRBJ2-3; 7 bases are shared with TRBD2. Germline assignment: CDR1 SGDLS and CDR2 YYNGEE. With 4 bases clipped from V and 4 bases from J, the junction kept 3 bases outside the gene matches. This CDR3 contains 13 residues. The CDR3 DNA follows: TGTGCCAGCAGCCGGGGGGTTCCAGATACGCAGTATTTT. It codes for CASSRGVPDTQYF.

This chain uses TRBV25-1 with TRBJ2-7; D is possibly TRBD2 (6 bases). CDR3 length: 13 amino acids. The germline CDR1 and CDR2 sequences are MGHDK and SYGVNS. V lost 7 bases and J 0 bases, leaving 10 bases between the germline ends. The CDR3 spells CASIGTGSYEQYV. CDR3 DNA: TGTGCCAGCATTGGGACTGGCTCCTACGAGCAGTACGTC.

The V and J genes are TRBV7-9 and TRBJ2-1; 9 bases map to TRBD2. V was clipped by 5 bases and J by 10 bases; unmatched bases: 9. The germline V gene has CDR1 SEHNR and CDR2 FQNEAQ (reference sequence). The CDR3 is 14 residues long. The CDR3 sequence is CASSSSGSHPEQFF. The DNA of the CDR3 is TGTGCCAGCAGCAGTAGCGGGAGTCATCCCGAGCAGTTCTTC.

The J gene is TRBJ2-3, the V gene TRBV27, with 14 bases fitting TRBD2. After removal of 5 bases from V and 6 bases from J, the junction contained 4 bases not matched to a gene. Germline V gene lookup returns CDR1 MNHEY and CDR2 SMNVEV (reference sequence). The CDR3 runs 15 residues. CDR3 residues: CASSLWTSGRDTQYF. The CDR3 nucleotides read TGTGCCAGCAGTCTGTGGACTAGCGGGAGGGATACGCAGTATTTT.

This chain joins TRBV9 and TRBJ1-2; tentative D call: TRBD1 (5 bases). V dropped 3 bases and J dropped 1 base, with 13 bases sitting between them. Germline-derived CDR1 and CDR2 are SGDLS and YYNGEE. This CDR3 has 15 residues. In DNA, the CDR3 is TGTGCCAGCAGCGCCAGCGGGGGGTTTAACTATGGCTACACCTTC. As protein: CASSASGGFNYGYTF.

The chain uses TRBV19 and TRBJ1-3, with D perhaps TRBD1 (6 bases). V was shortened by 8 bases and J by 0 bases, with 11 bases between the two germline ends. Germline CDR1 reads LNHDA; CDR2 reads SQIVND (reference sequence). CDR3 length: 14 residues. The chain's CDR3 is CASSTGSSGNTIYF. CDR3 DNA: TGTGCCAGTTCTACAGGGAGCTCTGGAAACACCATATATTTT.

The V and J genes are TRBV7-2 and TRBJ1-1, with a weak D call TRBD1 (6 bases). The CDR3 is made up of 14 amino acids. Germline CDR1 is SGHTA and CDR2 is FQGNSA. Trimming pared 5 bases from V and 1 base from J, leaving 11 bases between. CDR3 nucleotide sequence: TGTGCCAGCAGCCCAATGGGACAGAACACTGAAGCTTTCTTT. This sequence encodes CASSPMGQNTEAFF.